This is a list of T cell receptor beta chains from one sample in a study of cytomegalovirus exposure and HLA in healthy donors. This table comes from immunoSEQ multiplex PCR, and its TCRdb copy is limited to in-frame clones, with some not included. In the table there are 95,000 to 150,000 clones, approximately 80% of which are singletons. What was sequenced was PBMCs. These receptors all come from a man in his fifties or sixties in good health and CMV-seronegative. CDR3s include the opening cysteine and the closing phenylalanine or tryptophan. The D gene is left open where the match is weak. The size entry is marked missing in some rows and otherwise reads once, few, many or a size class.

clone size	V gene	D gene	J gene	CDR3 protein	CDR3 DNA
once	TRBV28	TRBD2	TRBJ2-3	CASTTAGESTDTQYF	TGTGCCAGCACAACAGCGGGAGAGTCCACAGATACGCAGTATTTT
-	TRBV11-2	TRBD2	TRBJ2-3	CASSTWTSGPQYF	TGTGCCAGCAGCACCTGGACTAGCGGACCGCAGTATTTT
-	TRBV9	-	TRBJ1-2	CASSARQDSSRYTF	TGTGCCAGCAGCGCCCGACAGGACTCTTCGCGCTACACCTTC
once	TRBV30	-	TRBJ1-2	CAWSENKPDFGYTF	TGTGCCTGGAGTGAGAACAAACCTGACTTTGGCTACACCTTC
-	TRBV21-1	-	TRBJ1-5	CAREGTDQPQHF	TGTGCCCGCGAGGGCACAGATCAGCCCCAGCATTTT
-	TRBV2	TRBD1	TRBJ2-3	CASREDRGRMADTQYF	TGTGCCAGCAGAGAGGACAGGGGGCGAATGGCAGATACGCAGTATTTT
once	TRBV11-3	TRBD1	TRBJ2-3	CASSQQTGVGTQYF	TGTGCCAGCAGCCAACAAACAGGGGTCGGTACGCAGTATTTT
-	TRBV11-3	-	TRBJ1-1	CASSPPGGDEAFF	TGTGCCAGCAGCCCCCCCGGGGGGGATGAAGCTTTCTTT
-	TRBV4-3	-	TRBJ2-7	CASSQDPPPGYEQYF	TGCGCCAGCAGCCAAGATCCCCCGCCCGGGTACGAGCAGTACTTC
-	TRBV5-1	-	TRBJ2-3	CASSLRGGSDTQYF	TGCGCCAGCAGCTTAAGGGGGGGCTCAGATACGCAGTATTTT
-	TRBV30	-	TRBJ1-2	CAWASNGYTF	TGTGCCTGGGCTTCTAATGGCTACACCTTC
few	TRBV7-8	TRBD1	TRBJ1-5	CASSFGTDRNQPQHF	TGTGCCAGCAGCTTTGGGACAGACCGCAATCAGCCCCAGCATTTT
-	TRBV13	-	TRBJ2-7	CASSTRGSTIQRAYEQYF	TGTGCCAGCAGCACAAGGGGCTCGACTATTCAGCGGGCCTACGAGCAGTACTTC
few	TRBV7-7	-	TRBJ2-2	CASSLRATGELFF	TGTGCTAGCAGCTTACGCGCCACCGGGGAGCTGTTTTTT
few	TRBV7-2	TRBD1	TRBJ1-5	CASSPDRGRQPQHF	TGTGCCAGCAGCCCGGACAGGGGAAGACAGCCCCAGCATTTT
-	TRBV30	TRBD1	TRBJ1-2	CAWSSMTGAGYGYTF	TGTGCCTGGAGTTCCATGACAGGGGCGGGCTATGGCTACACCTTC
-	TRBV25-1	-	TRBJ1-2	CASTTGYGYTF	TGTGCCAGCACCACGGGTTATGGCTACACCTTC
-	TRBV11-2	TRBD1	TRBJ2-2	CASSYRTGGGGELFF	TGTGCCAGCAGTTACCGGACAGGGGGTGGGGGGGAGCTGTTTTTT
-	TRBV28	-	TRBJ2-3	CASSFRAGEYF	TGTGCCAGCAGTTTTCGGGCAGGGGAGTATTTT
-	TRBV12-5	TRBD1	TRBJ1-3	CASGFQQGVGNTIYF	TGTGCTAGTGGTTTTCAACAGGGGGTCGGAAACACCATATATTTT
once	TRBV7-9	-	TRBJ2-7	CASSLAGGGLPTYEQYF	TGTGCCAGCAGCTTAGCGGGGGGTGGCTTACCGACCTACGAGCAGTACTTC
-	TRBV5-1	-	TRBJ2-5	CASSPGEETQYF	TGCGCCAGCAGCCCGGGGGAGGAGACCCAGTACTTC
few	TRBV27	TRBD2	TRBJ2-7	CASSNSGSSGEQYF	TGTGCCAGCAGTAATAGCGGGAGTTCCGGCGAGCAGTACTTC
-	TRBV4-2	TRBD1	TRBJ2-7	CASSQEWDRVSEQYF	TGTGCCAGCAGCCAAGAATGGGACAGGGTATCCGAGCAGTACTTC
-	TRBV5-8	TRBD1	TRBJ2-2	CASSFAHGQVGTGELFF	TGTGCCAGCAGCTTTGCCCACGGACAGGTGGGCACCGGGGAGCTGTTTTTT
-	TRBV14	TRBD2	TRBJ2-5	CASSQGATSGSWETQYF	TGTGCCAGCAGCCAAGGGGCGACTAGCGGGAGTTGGGAGACCCAGTACTTC
-	TRBV30	TRBD1	TRBJ1-4	CAWSGDRGRSNEKLFF	TGTGCCTGGAGTGGGGACAGGGGGCGATCTAATGAAAAACTGTTTTTT
-	TRBV10-3	-	TRBJ1-2	CAISETPEGGYTF	TGTGCCATCAGTGAGACCCCGGAGGGTGGCTACACCTTC
-	TRBV19	-	TRBJ1-1	CASSIGGRGVDPAFF	TGTGCCAGTAGTATAGGAGGTCGGGGGGTAGACCCAGCTTTCTTT
-	TRBV5-6	TRBD2	TRBJ2-7	CASSLPGTSGRPKYF	TGTGCCAGCAGCTTGCCCGGGACTAGCGGGAGACCTAAGTACTTC
-	TRBV25-1	TRBD1	TRBJ2-5	CASTRTGGRETQYF	TGTGCCAGCACCCGAACAGGGGGTCGAGAGACCCAGTACTTC
-	TRBV20-1	-	TRBJ2-5	CSARAEETQYF	TGCAGTGCTAGAGCAGAAGAGACCCAGTACTTC
-	TRBV28	-	TRBJ2-1	CASSLDSYNEQFF	TGTGCCAGCAGTTTAGACAGCTACAATGAGCAGTTCTTC
-	TRBV6-5	-	TRBJ1-1	CASKRLMNTEAFF	TGTGCCAGCAAGAGACTTATGAACACTGAAGCTTTCTTT
-	TRBV7-8	-	TRBJ2-2	CARLQDTGELFF	TGTGCCAGGCTACAGGACACCGGGGAGCTGTTTTTT
-	TRBV5-1	TRBD2	TRBJ2-7	CASSLQRGGPSDEQYF	TGCGCCAGCAGCTTACAGCGGGGGGGCCCTTCCGACGAGCAGTACTTC
-	TRBV11-2	TRBD1	TRBJ1-2	CASSLSQGQLYGYTF	TGTGCCAGCAGCTTAAGTCAGGGACAGCTCTATGGCTACACCTTC
few	TRBV5-1	-	TRBJ2-7	CASSLNRASYEQYF	TGCGCCAGCAGCTTGAACAGGGCGTCCTACGAGCAGTACTTC
-	TRBV10-3	TRBD2	TRBJ2-7	CAIRPGLAVYEQYF	TGTGCCATCAGGCCGGGACTAGCAGTATACGAGCAGTACTTC
-	TRBV28	TRBD1	TRBJ1-1	CASSPPRGPPFEAFF	TGTGCCAGCAGTCCTCCCAGGGGGCCCCCTTTTGAAGCTTTCTTT
-	TRBV27	TRBD1	TRBJ1-6	CASSPGQGGVSPLHF	TGTGCCAGCAGTCCGGGACAGGGGGGAGTGTCACCCCTCCACTTT
-	TRBV6-5	TRBD1	TRBJ1-2	CASSTGTGTCDYTF	TGTGCCAGCAGTACCGGGACAGGGACTTGTGACTACACCTTC
-	TRBV5-6	-	TRBJ1-5	CASSLGGGPQHF	TGTGCCAGCAGCTTGGGCGGGGGGCCCCAGCATTTT
-	TRBV7-3	-	TRBJ2-1	CASSPDTREGEQFF	TGTGCCAGCAGCCCTGATACGCGGGAAGGTGAGCAGTTCTTC
-	TRBV2	-	TRBJ2-2	CASMPQGRNTGELFF	TGTGCCAGCATGCCCCAGGGGCGGAACACCGGGGAGCTGTTTTTT
few	TRBV19	-	TRBJ1-4	CASSSPGLGEEKLFF	TGTGCCAGTAGTTCACCAGGGTTAGGAGAAGAAAAACTGTTTTTT
-	TRBV28	TRBD1	TRBJ1-2	CASSSGTDAIYGYTF	TGTGCCAGCAGTTCCGGGACAGACGCAATATATGGCTACACCTTC
-	TRBV28	TRBD1	TRBJ1-5	CATVTGAPHQPQHF	TGTGCCACGGTGACAGGGGCACCACATCAGCCCCAGCATTTT
-	TRBV15	TRBD1	TRBJ2-7	CATSRAGTGVDEQYF	TGTGCCACCAGCAGAGCGGGGACAGGGGTCGACGAGCAGTACTTC
-	TRBV29-1	-	TRBJ2-3	CSAVGAPIQYF	TGCAGCGCCGTGGGGGCCCCTATCCAGTATTTT
once	TRBV27	-	TRBJ1-2	CVSSSSGANYGYTF	TGTGTCAGCAGTTCAAGCGGGGCTAACTATGGCTACACCTTC
-	TRBV10-3	-	TRBJ1-1	CAISESTRGGTEAFF	TGTGCCATCAGTGAGTCAACCCGAGGAGGTACTGAAGCTTTCTTT
-	TRBV7-9	-	TRBJ1-6	CASSYDMDSPLHF	TGTGCCAGCAGCTACGACATGGATTCACCCCTCCACTTT